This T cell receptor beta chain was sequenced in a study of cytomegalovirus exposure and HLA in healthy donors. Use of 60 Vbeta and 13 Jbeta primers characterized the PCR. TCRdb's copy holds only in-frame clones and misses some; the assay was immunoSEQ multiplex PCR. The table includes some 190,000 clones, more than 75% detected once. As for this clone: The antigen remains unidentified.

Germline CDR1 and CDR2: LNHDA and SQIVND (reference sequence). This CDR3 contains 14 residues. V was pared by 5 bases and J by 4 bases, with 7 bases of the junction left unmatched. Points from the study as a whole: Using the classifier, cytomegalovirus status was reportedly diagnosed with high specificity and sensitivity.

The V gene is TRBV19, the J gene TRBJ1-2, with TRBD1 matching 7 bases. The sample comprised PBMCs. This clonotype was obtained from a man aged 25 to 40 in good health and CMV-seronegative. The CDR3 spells CASSSGTAFYGYTF. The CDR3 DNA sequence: TGTGCCAGTAGTTCCGGGACAGCCTTCTATGGCTACACCTTC.